This T cell receptor (beta chain) emerged from a study of blood T cell repertoires in COVID-19. Study details: Specimens from acute and convalescent COVID-19 originated in the United States, Italy and Spain. The analysed material was cDNA or gDNA that came from T cells, B-cell-depleted T cells, or PBMCs.

CDR3 length: 12 amino acids. CDR1 and CDR2 from the germline V gene are SEHNR and FQNEAQ (reference sequence). The V and J ends lost 5 bases and 8 bases respectively, with 11 bases between them. This clone has only one observation. Original processing notes: From reference gene primer amplification, estimates of nucleated cell counts were derived. TCRdb keeps only in-frame clones here, not all; method: immunoSEQ multiplex PCR. V, J and clone size are those of that table, while D and trimming were read from the DNA. The table has around 240,000 clones, about 90% seen once; the top ten hold about 3%. The chain carries TRBV7-9 and TRBJ2-3; D gene uncertain. The sequence came from a woman aged 25 to 39 who had recovered from COVID-19. Sequenced: peripheral blood. In DNA, the CDR3 is TGTGCCAGCAGCGAAACCAAACTTACGCAGTATTTT. Amino acid sequence: CASSETKLTQYF.